Below are 23 T cell receptor beta chains sequenced from a single sample in a study of blood T cell repertoires in COVID-19. Data came from immunoSEQ multiplex PCR; TCRdb stores just in-frame clones and leaves some out. The sample lists 200,000 to 250,000 clones, about 90% seen once, with approximately 1.1% in the top ten. The sequencing input was PBMCs or T cells enriched from blood (not recorded which). The source is a man aged 30 to 39 who had recovered from COVID-19.

This clone showed up just a few times. V gene TRBV4-1 combines with J gene TRBJ1-1, with D perhaps TRBD1 (6 bases). The CDR3 runs 17 residues. V was shortened by 3 bases and J by 4 bases, with 21 bases between the two germline ends. Germline assignment: CDR1 MGHRA and CDR2 YSYEKL. Here the CDR3 DNA reads TGCGCCAGCAGCCAGAGGGGGAGCAGGGGAGTTATCACTGAAGCTTTCTTT. Protein: CASSQRGSRGVITEAFF.

The V call is TRBV11-3, the J call TRBJ2-1; 10 nucleotides agree with TRBD2. Trimming at V came to 1 base and at J to 4 bases, leaving 1 base not matched to a gene. The CDR3 has 15 residues. CDR1 and CDR2 (germline): SGHNT, YENEEA. The CDR3 DNA reads TGTGCCAGCAGCTTAGGGACTAGCGGTTACAATGAGCAGTTCTTC. Translated: CASSLGTSGYNEQFF.

The chain couples TRBV21-1 to TRBJ2-1; the table calls TRBD1, which could not be checked here. TRBV21-1 is an annotated pseudogene. CDR3 length equals 15 residues. The CDR3 DNA is TGTGCCAGCAGCAATTGGGGGCCCTTTTACAATGAGCAGTTCTTC. Its protein product is CASSNWGPFYNEQFF.

The chain has TRBV20-1 and TRBJ2-3; TRBD1 matches at 9 bases. CDR1 DFQATT and CDR2 SNEGSKA come from the germline V gene (reference sequence). The J segment lost 5 bases and the V segment lost 3 bases, leaving 9 bases of the junction unmatched. There are 15 residues in the CDR3. CDR3 amino acids: CSASSGTGTLDTQYF. The CDR3 DNA follows: TGCAGTGCTAGTTCCGGGACAGGGACTTTAGATACGCAGTATTTT.

The chain carries TRBV9 and TRBJ2-7, with D possibly being TRBD2 (6 bases). CDR1 and CDR2 (germline): SGDLS, YYNGEE. This CDR3 spans 14 amino acids. V was trimmed by 4 bases and J by 1 base, leaving 12 bases between them. The CDR3 protein is CASSSRTTSYEQYF. Written as DNA, the CDR3 is TGTGCCAGCAGCTCCCGGACTACGTCCTACGAGCAGTACTTC.

The chain couples TRBV27 to TRBJ2-7; tentative D call: TRBD2 (5 bases). CDR3 length: 13 amino acids. Germline V lookup: CDR1 MNHEY, CDR2 SMNVEV (reference sequence). Trimming removed 2 bases from V and 6 bases from J, with 11 bases in between. The CDR3: CASSLGGASEQYF. CDR3 DNA sequence: TGTGCCAGCAGTTTAGGAGGAGCCAGCGAGCAGTACTTC.

The V and J genes are TRBV6-5 and TRBJ1-5, with no clear D. Trimming removed 5 bases at V and 5 bases at J, with 13 bases between. Looked up from germline, CDR1 is MNHEY and CDR2 is SVGAGI. The CDR3 spans 14 residues. CDR3 DNA: TGTGCCAGCAGTCGGGGTAAGGGCGATCAGCCCCAGCATTTT. It is translated as CASSRGKGDQPQHF.

The chain uses TRBV12-2 and TRBJ2-2; the table names TRBD1, a call not compared with the DNA. TRBV12-2 is reported as a pseudogene. The CDR3 contains 15 residues. CDR3 DNA: TGTGCAAGTCGGAAAGACAGGGGATACACCGGGGAGCTGTTTTTT. Protein: CASRKDRGYTGELFF.

The chain employs TRBV18 and TRBJ2-2, with 9 positions matching TRBD1. The CDR3 runs 15 residues. J gave up 5 bases and V 3 bases, and 4 bases lay outside the gene matches. The V gene's germline CDR1 is KGHSH and CDR2 LQKENI. The CDR3 loop reads CASSPGQGETGELFF. CDR3 nucleotide sequence: TGTGCCAGCTCACCGGGACAGGGAGAAACCGGGGAGCTGTTTTTT.

The chain carries TRBV5-6 and TRBJ2-1; D perhaps matches TRBD2 (5 bases). V shed 4 bases and J shed 2 bases, with 10 bases lying between them. Germline-derived CDR1 and CDR2 are SGHDT and YYEEEE. This CDR3 comprises 14 residues. The CDR3 nucleotides are TGTGCCAGCAGCCTTCAGAGGGCCTACAATGAGCAGTTCTTC. This codes for CASSLQRAYNEQFF. The full variable domain, with the rest looked up from reference TRBV5-6 and TRBJ2-1, is DAGVTQSPTHLIKTRGQQVTLRCSPKSGHDTVSWYQQALGQGPQFIFQYYEEEERQRGNFPDRFSGHQFPNYSSELNVNALLLGDSALYLCASSLQRAYNEQFFGPGTRLTVL.

The J gene is TRBJ1-1, the V gene TRBV27; 8 bases map to TRBD1. With V trimmed by 6 bases and J by 0 bases, 6 bases remained unmatched. This CDR3 spans 15 amino acids. Germline lookup yields CDR1 MNHEY and CDR2 SMNVEV (reference sequence). CDR3 sequence reads: CASRPGQVMNTEAFF. Written as DNA, the CDR3 is TGTGCCAGCAGGCCGGGACAGGTCATGAACACTGAAGCTTTCTTT.

V and J are TRBV30 and TRBJ1-5; D might be TRBD1 (5 bases). V lost 2 bases and J 5 bases, leaving 10 bases between the germline ends. The CDR3 is 13 amino acids. Germline CDR1 reads GTSNPN; CDR2 reads SVGIG (reference sequence). The CDR3 DNA is TGTGCCTGGAGTTCTGACAGTTATCAGCCCCAGCATTTT. Translation: CAWSSDSYQPQHF.

The rearrangement joins TRBV9 to TRBJ2-1, with D tentatively TRBD1 (5 bases). Germline values: CDR1 SGDLS, CDR2 YYNGEE. Trimming left V 0 bases short and J 0 bases short, with 7 bases between. CDR3 length: 15 residues. CDR3 protein: CASSVAQGSYNEQFF. The CDR3 nucleotides read TGTGCCAGCAGCGTAGCGCAGGGCTCCTACAATGAGCAGTTCTTC. Drawing the rest from reference TRBV9 and TRBJ2-1, the complete variable domain is DSGVTQTPKHLITATGQRVTLRCSPRSGDLSVYWYQQSLDQGLQFLIQYYNGEERAKGNILERFSAQQFPDLHSELNLSSLELGDSALYFCASSVAQGSYNEQFFGPGTRLTVL.

CDR3 protein: CASSSTGFRLWTEAFF. CDR3 coding DNA: TGTGCCAGCAGCTCCACAGGGTTTCGGCTCTGGACTGAAGCTTTCTTT. The chain combines TRBV14 with TRBJ1-1, with D maybe TRBD1 (6 bases). The CDR3 has 16 residues. The V end lost 5 bases, the J end lost 5 bases, and 21 bases lay between the germline ends. Germline loops: CDR1 SGHDN, CDR2 FVKESK.

The gene calls are TRBV3-1 (or the pseudogene TRBV3-2) and TRBJ1-3, with D possibly TRBD1 on 6 matching bases. Germline loops: CDR1 LGHDT, CDR2 YNNKEL (reference sequence). Trimming removed 2 bases at V and 9 bases at J, with 14 bases between. The CDR3 runs to 14 residues. This CDR3 reads CASSQRGTSRTIYF. The CDR3 bases are TGTGCCAGCAGCCAAAGGGGGACCTCCCGCACCATATATTTT.

This clone has more than one count but fewer than ten. The rearrangement links TRBV5-4 to TRBJ2-7; 9 nucleotides agree with TRBD1. Germline CDR1 reads SGHNT; CDR2 reads YYREEE (reference sequence). The CDR3 runs to 15 residues. The ends lost 4 bases at V and 4 bases at J; junction bases unmatched: 9. CDR3 DNA sequence: TGTGCCAGCAGCCACTCCGGGACAGGGCCATACGAGCAGTACTTC. This gives the protein CASSHSGTGPYEQYF.

The chain joins TRBV5-5 to TRBJ2-7; weak D call: TRBD1 (6 bases). Trimming removed 0 bases at V and 3 bases at J, with 13 bases between. The CDR3 runs to 15 residues. Germline values: CDR1 SGHKS, CDR2 YYEKEE (reference sequence). Written as DNA, the CDR3 is TGTGCCAGCAGCTTGGAACAGGGTACTTTCTACGAGCAGTACTTC. It codes for CASSLEQGTFYEQYF.

The chain is built from TRBV4-3 and TRBJ2-7, with 7 nucleotides matching TRBD1. The CDR3 contains 13 residues. With 2 bases clipped from V and 6 bases from J, the junction kept 4 bases outside the gene matches. Germline loops: CDR1 LGHNA, CDR2 YSLEER. The CDR3 DNA reads as TGCGCCAGCAGCCAACACAGGGGAAGCGAGCAGTACTTC. Its translation: CASSQHRGSEQYF.

V is TRBV11-2 and J is TRBJ1-1; 9 bases align to TRBD1. CDR3 length: 13 amino acids. Germline trimming cut 4 bases from V and 7 bases from J; bases unmatched to any gene: 4. CDR1 is SGHAT and CDR2 is FQNNGV in the germline V gene. This CDR3 reads CASSWDRAVEAFF. The CDR3 DNA reads TGTGCCAGCAGCTGGGACAGGGCTGTTGAAGCTTTCTTT.

For this clone: The junction shows a germline mismatch at one end, possibly a read error. V and J are TRBV13 and TRBJ1-2; D is uncertain. From germline, CDR1 is PRHDT and CDR2 FYEKMQ (reference sequence). This CDR3 comprises 11 residues. The CDR3 here is CASSLHAALFF. In DNA form, the CDR3 reads TGTGCCAGCAGCTTACATGCCGCCCTATTCTTC.

The CDR3 protein is CASSPDTTSYEQYF. The CDR3, as DNA: TGTGCCAGCAGTCCTGATACTACCTCCTACGAGCAGTACTTC. V is TRBV28 and J is TRBJ2-7; no reliable D call. The CDR3 runs to 14 residues. Per germline, CDR1 MDHEN and CDR2 SYDVKM. V was trimmed by 5 bases and J by 0 bases, leaving 11 bases between them. Full variable domain (remainder filled in from reference TRBV28 and TRBJ2-7): DVKVTQSSRYLVKRTGEKVFLECVQDMDHENMFWYRQDPGLGLRLIYFSYDVKMKEKGDIPEGYSVSREKKERFSLILESASTNQTSMYLCASSPDTTSYEQYFGPGTRLTVT.

The chain uses TRBV4-1 and TRBJ1-1; 7 bases line up with TRBD1. This CDR3 region has 15 residues. Germline V gene data show CDR1 as MGHRA and CDR2 as YSYEKL. V lost 2 bases to trimming and J lost 4 bases; unmatched junction nucleotides: 7. Here the CDR3 DNA reads TGCGCCAGCAGCCAACAGGGGGATGTTGGCACTGAAGCTTTCTTT. The encoded protein is CASSQQGDVGTEAFF.

The genes are TRBV18 and TRBJ2-1, with D maybe TRBD1 (6 bases). CDR1 KGHSH and CDR2 LQKENI come from the germline V gene. This CDR3 has 15 residues. The V end was cut by 5 bases, the J end by 8 bases, with 19 bases between. This CDR3 is CASSGTGTTFDEQFF. CDR3 DNA sequence: TGTGCCAGCTCAGGTACCGGGACAACTTTTGATGAGCAGTTCTTC.